This TCR beta chain was retrieved from a study of identifying expanded T cells in peripheral blood. Clones were sequenced by immunoSEQ multiplex PCR, and TCRdb holds only the in-frame ones, with some missing. The top ten hold just over 5.5% of the sample, which has about 100,000 clones, 88% seen once. This CDR3 spans 15 amino acids. Germline CDR1 is SGHAT and CDR2 is FQNNGV. V lost 4 bases and J 0 bases, leaving 9 bases between the germline ends. The sample was blood. The TCR originated in a person aged 18-69 years in good health. This sequence joins TRBV11-2 and TRBJ1-4, with unresolved D. In DNA form, the CDR3 reads TGTGCCAGCAGCTCTGAGATAGCAACTAATGAAAAACTGTTTTTT. This gives the protein CASSSEIATNEKLFF.